These 7 T cell receptor beta chains were sequenced from one sample in a study of T cell changes during pregnancy in multiple sclerosis. The data were produced by immunoSEQ multiplex PCR, yet TCRdb's version contains in-frame clones alone and is incomplete. This table has around 50,000 clones, 75% to 90% appearing once. Here the sequenced sample was CD8+ T cells from peripheral blood mononuclear cells, taken in the second trimester of pregnancy. Source of these receptors: a female donor with multiple sclerosis, enrolled in a pregnancy study.

The chain uses TRBV2 and TRBJ2-5, with 8 bases lining up with TRBD2. Germline V gene sequence: CDR1 SNHLY, CDR2 FYNNEI. CDR3 length equals 16 residues. V lost 2 bases to trimming and J lost 1 base; unmatched junction nucleotides: 6. The CDR3 here is CASSETRGGSQETQYF. CDR3 bases: TGTGCCAGCAGTGAAACCCGGGGGGGATCCCAAGAGACCCAGTACTTC.

The chain joins TRBV7-9 to TRBJ2-1; 8 bases agree with TRBD2. The CDR3 has 11 residues. Germline V CDR1 and CDR2: SEHNR, FQNEAQ (reference sequence). DNA of the CDR3: TGTGCGTTAGCGGGAAACAATGAGCAGTTCTTC. Its protein product is CALAGNNEQFF.

The CDR3 sequence: CASSPTQNTEAFF. The CDR3 region has the DNA TGTGCCAGCAGTCCGACACAGAACACTGAAGCTTTCTTT. This chain joins TRBV6-6 and TRBJ1-1, with D uncertain. Trimming stripped 5 bases from V and 1 base from J, with 8 bases between. Germline-derived CDR1 and CDR2 are MNHNY and SVGAGI (reference sequence). This CDR3 comprises 13 residues.

The V gene is TRBV9, the J gene TRBJ1-6, with 10 bases that match TRBD1. CDR1 is SGDLS and CDR2 is YYNGEE in the germline V gene. The CDR3 runs 15 residues. V shed 0 bases, J shed 10 bases, and the junction held 4 bases outside the gene matches. The CDR3 sequence is CASSVEGTGVSPLHF. In DNA, the CDR3 is TGTGCCAGCAGCGTAGAAGGGACAGGGGTCTCACCCCTCCACTTT.

The chain employs TRBV6-1 and TRBJ1-2, with D possibly being TRBD1 (6 bases). V gave up 8 bases and J gave up 0 bases, with 16 bases separating them. CDR1 is MNHNS and CDR2 is SASEGT in the germline V gene. The CDR3 consists of 15 residues. The CDR3 loop reads CASGAQGTANYGYTF. The CDR3 DNA follows: TGTGCCAGCGGAGCACAGGGAACAGCTAACTATGGCTACACCTTC.

This rearrangement joins TRBV7-6 to TRBJ2-7, with 8 bases lining up with TRBD1. V trimming: 5 bases; J trimming: 6 bases; junction bases outside the gene matches: 12. Germline V CDR1 and CDR2: SGHVS, FNYEAQ. The CDR3 extends over 15 amino acids. For the CDR3, the DNA is TGTGCCAGCAGCCTTGAGACAGGGGAATGGGGCGAGCAGTACTTC. Translated: CASSLETGEWGEQYF.

The chain combines TRBV20-1 with TRBJ1-2; D remains ambiguous. Trimming shortened V by 7 bases and J by 4 bases, and 4 bases separated the two germline ends. The germline V gene has CDR1 DFQATT and CDR2 SNEGSKA (reference sequence). The CDR3 sequence is 9 residues long. The CDR3: CSVIYGYTF. The CDR3 bases are TGCAGTGTCATCTATGGCTACACCTTC.